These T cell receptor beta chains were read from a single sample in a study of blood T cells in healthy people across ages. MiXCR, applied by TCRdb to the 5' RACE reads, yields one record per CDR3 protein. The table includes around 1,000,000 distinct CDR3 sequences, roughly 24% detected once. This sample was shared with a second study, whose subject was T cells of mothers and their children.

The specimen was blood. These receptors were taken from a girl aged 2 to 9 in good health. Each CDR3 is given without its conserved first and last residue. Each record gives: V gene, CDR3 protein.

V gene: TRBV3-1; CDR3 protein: ASSLGGDDYNEQF
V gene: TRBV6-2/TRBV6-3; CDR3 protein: ASRVQGAISNEQF
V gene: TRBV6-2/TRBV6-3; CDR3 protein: ASSYSTQGTPQH
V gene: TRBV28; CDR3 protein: ASSLAGNLYNEQF
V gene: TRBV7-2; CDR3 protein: ASSFRGSANEQF
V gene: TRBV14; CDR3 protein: ASSQEGTAYEQY
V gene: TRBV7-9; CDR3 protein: ASSLRRPGQGSEQY
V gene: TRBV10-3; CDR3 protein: AISQDGNTIY
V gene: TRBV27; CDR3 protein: ASRGETEAF
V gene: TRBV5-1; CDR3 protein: ASSLLLAGGEQF
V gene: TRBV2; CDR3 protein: ASTADGRGYEQF
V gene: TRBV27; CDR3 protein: ASTGGSNNEQF
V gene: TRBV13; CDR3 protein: ASSSDGRDTQY
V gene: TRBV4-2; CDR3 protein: ASSQELSQRIGQQF
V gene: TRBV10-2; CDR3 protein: ASISGSSYEQY
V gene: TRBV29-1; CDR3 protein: SVEDRRNQETQY
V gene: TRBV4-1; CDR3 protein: ASSQDIAGSLPFTEAF
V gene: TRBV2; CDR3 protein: ASSDDRVLSETQY
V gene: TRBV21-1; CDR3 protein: ASSKVYHEQY
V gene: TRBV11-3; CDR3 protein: ASSQGRRGNQPQH
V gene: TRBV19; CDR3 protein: ASSRTGNSPLH
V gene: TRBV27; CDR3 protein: ASSLFQGTANTGELF
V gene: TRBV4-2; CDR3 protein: ASSHRSGTIQETQY
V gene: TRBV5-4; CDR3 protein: ASRRTRDRLQETQY
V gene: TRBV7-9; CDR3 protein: ASSLFNSNQPQH
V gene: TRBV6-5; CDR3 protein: ASSYSVMGTPDEQY
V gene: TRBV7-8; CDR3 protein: ASSGDHSHLTYGYT
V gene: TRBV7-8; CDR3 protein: ASSLEGPKNIQY
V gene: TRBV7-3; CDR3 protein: ASSLLTNTEAF
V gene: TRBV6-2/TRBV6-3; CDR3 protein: ASSYPVQPQH
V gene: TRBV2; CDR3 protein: AVLGQGNEQY
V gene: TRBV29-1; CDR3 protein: SVTRDSGELF
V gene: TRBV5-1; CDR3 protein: ASSLSDRSGYT
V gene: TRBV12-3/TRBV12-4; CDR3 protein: ASSSSLAVSYEQY
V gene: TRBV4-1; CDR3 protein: ASSLGNLAGPLNEQF
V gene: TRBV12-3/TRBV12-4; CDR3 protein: ASRYQGMKTEAF
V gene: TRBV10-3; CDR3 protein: AIRFQGRETQY
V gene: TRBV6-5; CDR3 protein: ASSPLAWDSEKLF
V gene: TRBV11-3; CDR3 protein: ASSRTSGSVYNEQF
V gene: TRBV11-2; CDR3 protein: ASSLVQGKAEAF
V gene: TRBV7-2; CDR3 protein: ASSSQLAGDNEQF
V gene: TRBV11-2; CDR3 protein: ASSFGTQAAYEQY
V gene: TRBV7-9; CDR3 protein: ASSSTLAVRGDEQF
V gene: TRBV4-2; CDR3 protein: ASDFRLGGDQETQY
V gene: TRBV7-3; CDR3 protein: ASSLWGGKGYNEQF
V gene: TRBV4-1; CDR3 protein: ASSPDRGLMNTEAF
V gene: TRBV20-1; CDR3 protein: SARVAGSGELF
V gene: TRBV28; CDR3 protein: ARGGRGLHEQY
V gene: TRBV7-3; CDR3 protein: ASSLSGSSHNEQF
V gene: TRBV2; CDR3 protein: ASSPNRNQPQH
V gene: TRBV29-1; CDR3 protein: SVDVLDGDEQS
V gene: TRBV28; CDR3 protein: ASSLQGLPGRGAQY
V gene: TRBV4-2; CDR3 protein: ASSQDLLVPWQY
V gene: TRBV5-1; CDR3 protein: ASTRGGGEETQY
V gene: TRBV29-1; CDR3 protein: SVALGLSQFANTGELF
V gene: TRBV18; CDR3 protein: ASSPRLGYEQF
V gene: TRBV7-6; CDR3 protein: ASSLLPGEAPRSSYGQY